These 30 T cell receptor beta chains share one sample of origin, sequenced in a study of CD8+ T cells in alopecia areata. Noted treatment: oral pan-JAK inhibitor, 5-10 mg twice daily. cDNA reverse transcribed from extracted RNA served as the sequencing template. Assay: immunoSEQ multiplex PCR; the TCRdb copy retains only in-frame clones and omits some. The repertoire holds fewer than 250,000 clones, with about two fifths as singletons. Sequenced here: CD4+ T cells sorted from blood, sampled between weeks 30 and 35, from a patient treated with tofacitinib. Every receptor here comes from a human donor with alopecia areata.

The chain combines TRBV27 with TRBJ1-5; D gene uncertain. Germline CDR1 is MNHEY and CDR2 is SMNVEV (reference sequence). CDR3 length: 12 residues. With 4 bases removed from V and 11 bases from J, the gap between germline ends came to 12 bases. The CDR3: CASSSGELAQHF. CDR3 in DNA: TGTGCCAGCAGTTCCGGGGAGTTGGCCCAGCATTTT.

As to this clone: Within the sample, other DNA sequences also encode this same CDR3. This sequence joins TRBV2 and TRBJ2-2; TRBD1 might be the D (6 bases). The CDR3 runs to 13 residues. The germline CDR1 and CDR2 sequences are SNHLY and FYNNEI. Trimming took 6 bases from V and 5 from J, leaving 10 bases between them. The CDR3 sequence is CASRTGSTGELFF. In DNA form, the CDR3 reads TGTGCCAGCAGAACAGGGTCTACCGGGGAGCTGTTTTTT.

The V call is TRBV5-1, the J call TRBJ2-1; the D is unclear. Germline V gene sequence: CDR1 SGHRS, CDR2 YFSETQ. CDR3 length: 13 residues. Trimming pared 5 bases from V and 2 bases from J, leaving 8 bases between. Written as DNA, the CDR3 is TGCGCCAGCAGGGCGGACGCCTACAATGAGCAGTTCTTC. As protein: CASRADAYNEQFF. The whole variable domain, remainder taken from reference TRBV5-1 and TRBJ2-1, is KAGVTQTPRYLIKTRGQQVTLSCSPISGHRSVSWYQQTPGQGLQFLFEYFSETQRNKGNFPGRFSGRQFSNSRSEMNVSTLELGDSALYLCASRADAYNEQFFGPGTRLTVL.

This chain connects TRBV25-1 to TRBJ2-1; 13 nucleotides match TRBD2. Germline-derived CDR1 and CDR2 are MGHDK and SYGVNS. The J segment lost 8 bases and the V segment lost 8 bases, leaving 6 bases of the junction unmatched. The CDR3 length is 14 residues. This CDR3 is CASLLAGGPHEQFF. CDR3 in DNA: TGTGCCAGCCTACTAGCGGGAGGGCCTCATGAGCAGTTCTTC.

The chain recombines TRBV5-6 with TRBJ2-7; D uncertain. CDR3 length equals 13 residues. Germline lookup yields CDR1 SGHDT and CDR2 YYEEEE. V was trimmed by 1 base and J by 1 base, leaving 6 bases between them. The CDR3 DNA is TGTGCCAGCAGCTTGTACAGTTCCTACGAGCAGTACTTC. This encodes CASSLYSSYEQYF. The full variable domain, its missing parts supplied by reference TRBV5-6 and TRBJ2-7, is DAGVTQSPTHLIKTRGQQVTLRCSPKSGHDTVSWYQQALGQGPQFIFQYYEEEERQRGNFPDRFSGHQFPNYSSELNVNALLLGDSALYLCASSLYSSYEQYFGPGTRLTVT.

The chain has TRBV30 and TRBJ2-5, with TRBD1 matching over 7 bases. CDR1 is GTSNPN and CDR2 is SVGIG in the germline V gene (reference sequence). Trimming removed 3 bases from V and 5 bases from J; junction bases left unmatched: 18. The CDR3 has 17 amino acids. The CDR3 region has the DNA TGTGCCTGGAGGCCGCCAGGGACAGCCTTCCGCCAGGAGACCCAGTACTTC. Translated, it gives CAWRPPGTAFRQETQYF.

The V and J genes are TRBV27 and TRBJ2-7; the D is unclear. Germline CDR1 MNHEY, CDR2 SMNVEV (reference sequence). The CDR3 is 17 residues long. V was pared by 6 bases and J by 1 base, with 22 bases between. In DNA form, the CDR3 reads TGTGCCAGCAGACTTAAGGGCAGCGAGCAACTATCCTACGAGCAGTACTTC. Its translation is CASRLKGSEQLSYEQYF.

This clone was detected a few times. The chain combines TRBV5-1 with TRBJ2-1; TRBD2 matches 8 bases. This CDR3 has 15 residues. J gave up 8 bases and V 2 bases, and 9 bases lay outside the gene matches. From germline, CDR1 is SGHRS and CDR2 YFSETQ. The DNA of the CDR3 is TGCGCCAGCAGCTTCTGGACTAGCATGAGGGATGAGCAGTTCTTC. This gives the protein CASSFWTSMRDEQFF.

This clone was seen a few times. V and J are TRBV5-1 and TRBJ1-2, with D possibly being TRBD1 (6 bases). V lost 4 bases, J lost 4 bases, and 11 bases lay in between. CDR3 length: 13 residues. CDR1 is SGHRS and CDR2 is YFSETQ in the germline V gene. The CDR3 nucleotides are TGCGCCAGCAGCCCGTTACAGGGCTATGGCTACACCTTC. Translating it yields CASSPLQGYGYTF. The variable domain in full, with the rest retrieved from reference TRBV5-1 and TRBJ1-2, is KAGVTQTPRYLIKTRGQQVTLSCSPISGHRSVSWYQQTPGQGLQFLFEYFSETQRNKGNFPGRFSGRQFSNSRSEMNVSTLELGDSALYLCASSPLQGYGYTFGSGTRLTVV.

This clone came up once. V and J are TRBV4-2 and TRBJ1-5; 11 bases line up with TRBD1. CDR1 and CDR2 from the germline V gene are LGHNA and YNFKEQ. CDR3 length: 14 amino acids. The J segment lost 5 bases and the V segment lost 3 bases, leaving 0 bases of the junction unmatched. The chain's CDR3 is CASSQGQGDQPQHF. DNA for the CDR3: TGTGCCAGCAGCCAGGGACAGGGGGATCAGCCCCAGCATTTT.

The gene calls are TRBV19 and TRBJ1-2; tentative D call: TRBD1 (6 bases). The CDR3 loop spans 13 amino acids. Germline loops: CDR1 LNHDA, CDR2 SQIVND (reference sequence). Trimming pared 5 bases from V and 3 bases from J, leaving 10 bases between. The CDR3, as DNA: TGTGCCAGTAGTCCGGACAGCTACTATGGCTACACCTTC. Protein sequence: CASSPDSYYGYTF.

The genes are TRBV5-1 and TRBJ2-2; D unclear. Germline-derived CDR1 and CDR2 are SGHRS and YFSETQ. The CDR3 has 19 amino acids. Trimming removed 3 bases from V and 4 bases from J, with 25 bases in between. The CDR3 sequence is CASSSPRLQSRPSTGELFF. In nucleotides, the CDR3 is TGCGCCAGCAGCTCCCCTCGGTTGCAGAGTAGACCAAGCACCGGGGAGCTGTTTTTT.

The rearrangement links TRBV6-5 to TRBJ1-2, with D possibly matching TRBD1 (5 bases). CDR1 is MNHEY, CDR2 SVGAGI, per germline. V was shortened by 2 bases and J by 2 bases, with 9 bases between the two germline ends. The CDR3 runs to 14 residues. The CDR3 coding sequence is TGTGCCAGCAGTTACGGTCCAGGGAACTATGGCTACACCTTC. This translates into CASSYGPGNYGYTF.

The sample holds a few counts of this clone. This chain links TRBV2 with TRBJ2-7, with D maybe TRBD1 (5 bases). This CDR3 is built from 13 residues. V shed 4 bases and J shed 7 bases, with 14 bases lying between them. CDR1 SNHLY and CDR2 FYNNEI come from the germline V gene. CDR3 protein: CASSADSQPEQYF. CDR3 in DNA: TGTGCCAGCAGTGCCGACAGCCAACCAGAGCAGTACTTC. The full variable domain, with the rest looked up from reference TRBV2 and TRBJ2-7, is EPEVTQTPSHQVTQMGQEVILRCVPISNHLYFYWYRQILGQKVEFLVSFYNNEISEKSEIFDDQFSVERPDGSNFTLKIRSTKLEDSAMYFCASSADSQPEQYFGPGTRLTVT.

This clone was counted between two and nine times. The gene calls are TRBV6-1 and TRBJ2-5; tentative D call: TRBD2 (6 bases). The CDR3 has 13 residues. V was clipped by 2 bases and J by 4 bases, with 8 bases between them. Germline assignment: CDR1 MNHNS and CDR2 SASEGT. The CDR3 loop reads CASSEFGRETQYF. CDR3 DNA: TGTGCCAGCAGTGAATTCGGGAGAGAGACCCAGTACTTC.

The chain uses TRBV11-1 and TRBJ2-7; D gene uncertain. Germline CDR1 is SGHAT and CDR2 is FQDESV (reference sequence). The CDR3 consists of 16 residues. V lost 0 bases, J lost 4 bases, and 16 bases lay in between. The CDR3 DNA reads TGTGCCAGCAGCTTAGCGCTTACGCCTTCTCCGTACGAGCAGTACTTC. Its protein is CASSLALTPSPYEQYF.

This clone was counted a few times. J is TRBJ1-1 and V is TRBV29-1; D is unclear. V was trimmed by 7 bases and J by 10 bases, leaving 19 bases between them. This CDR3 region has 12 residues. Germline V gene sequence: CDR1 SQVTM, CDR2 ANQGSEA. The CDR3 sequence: CSAVGSGRRAFF. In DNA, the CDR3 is TGCAGCGCTGTCGGTAGTGGCAGAAGAGCTTTCTTT.

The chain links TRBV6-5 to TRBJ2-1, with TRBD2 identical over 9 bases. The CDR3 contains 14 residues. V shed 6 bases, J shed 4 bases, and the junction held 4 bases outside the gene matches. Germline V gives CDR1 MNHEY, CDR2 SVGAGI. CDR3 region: CASSLAGVYNEQFF. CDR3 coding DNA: TGTGCCAGCAGCTTAGCGGGAGTGTACAATGAGCAGTTCTTC.

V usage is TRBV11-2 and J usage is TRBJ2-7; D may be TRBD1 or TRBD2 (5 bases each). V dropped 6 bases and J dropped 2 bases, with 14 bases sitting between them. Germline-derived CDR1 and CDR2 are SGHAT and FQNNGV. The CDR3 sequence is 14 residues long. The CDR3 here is CASRGARDTYEQYF. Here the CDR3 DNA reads TGTGCCAGCAGAGGGGCACGGGATACCTACGAGCAGTACTTC.

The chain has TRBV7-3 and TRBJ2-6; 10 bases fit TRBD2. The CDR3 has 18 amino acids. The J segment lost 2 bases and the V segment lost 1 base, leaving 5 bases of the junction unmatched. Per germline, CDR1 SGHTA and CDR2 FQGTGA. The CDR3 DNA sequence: TGTGCCAGCAGCTTAAGCCTAGCGGGAGCAGCTGGGGCCAACGTCCTGACTTTC. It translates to CASSLSLAGAAGANVLTF. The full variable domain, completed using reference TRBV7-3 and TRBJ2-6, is GAGVSQTPSNKVTEKGKYVELRCDPISGHTALYWYRQSLGQGPEFLIYFQGTGAADDSGLPNDRFFAVRPEGSVSTLKIQRTERGDSAVYLCASSLSLAGAAGANVLTFGAGSRLTVL.

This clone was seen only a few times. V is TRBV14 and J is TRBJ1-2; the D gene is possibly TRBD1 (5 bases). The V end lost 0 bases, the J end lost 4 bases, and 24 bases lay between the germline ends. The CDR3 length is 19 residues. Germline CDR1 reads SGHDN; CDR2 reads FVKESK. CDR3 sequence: CASSQDLAGGATRVYGYTF. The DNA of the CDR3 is TGTGCCAGCAGCCAAGATCTTGCGGGTGGGGCTACCCGAGTCTATGGCTACACCTTC.

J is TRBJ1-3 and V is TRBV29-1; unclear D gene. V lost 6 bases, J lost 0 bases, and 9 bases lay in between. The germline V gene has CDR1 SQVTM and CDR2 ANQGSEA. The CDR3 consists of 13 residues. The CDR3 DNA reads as TGCAGCGTGGCCCGTGACTCTGGAAACACCATATATTTT. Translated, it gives CSVARDSGNTIYF.

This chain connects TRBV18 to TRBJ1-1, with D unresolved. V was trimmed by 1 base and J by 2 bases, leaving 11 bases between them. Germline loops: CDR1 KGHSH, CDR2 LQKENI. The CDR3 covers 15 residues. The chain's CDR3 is CASSPRGQINTEAFF. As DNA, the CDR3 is TGTGCCAGCTCACCACGTGGGCAGATAAACACTGAAGCTTTCTTT. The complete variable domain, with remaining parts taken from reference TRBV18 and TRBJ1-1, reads NAGVMQNPRHLVRRRGQEARLRCSPMKGHSHVYWYRQLPEEGLKFMVYLQKENIIDESGMPKERFSAEFPKEGPSILRIQQVVRGDSAAYFCASSPRGQINTEAFFGQGTRLTVV.

This CDR3 reads CASKTGTSMETQYF. The DNA for the CDR3 is TGTGCCAGCAAGACCGGGACTAGTATGGAGACCCAGTACTTC. The gene calls are TRBV2 and TRBJ2-5, with 8 nucleotides matching TRBD2. V lost 7 bases and J lost 5; bases outside the gene matches: 9. Germline V gene lookup returns CDR1 SNHLY and CDR2 FYNNEI. The CDR3 covers 14 residues.

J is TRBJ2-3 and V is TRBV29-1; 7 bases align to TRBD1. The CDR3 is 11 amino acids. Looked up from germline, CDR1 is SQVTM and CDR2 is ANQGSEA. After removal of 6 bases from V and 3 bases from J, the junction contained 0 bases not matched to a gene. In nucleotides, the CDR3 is TGCAGCGTCAGGGGGACAGATACGCAGTATTTT. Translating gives CSVRGTDTQYF.

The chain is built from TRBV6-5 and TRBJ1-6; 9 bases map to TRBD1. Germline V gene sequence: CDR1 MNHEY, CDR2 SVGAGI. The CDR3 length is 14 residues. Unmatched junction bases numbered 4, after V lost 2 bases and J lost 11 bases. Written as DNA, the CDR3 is TGTGCCAGCAGTTACGGGACAGGGAGGCCACCCCTCCACTTT. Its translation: CASSYGTGRPPLHF.

Here the CDR3 reads CASSSSPHNEKLFF. The CDR3 DNA reads as TGTGCCAGCAGCTCCTCCCCCCATAATGAAAAACTGTTTTTT. The chain is built from TRBV7-9 and TRBJ1-4; D not certain. V was pared by 4 bases and J by 4 bases, with 10 bases between. This CDR3 comprises 14 residues. Germline-derived CDR1 and CDR2 are SEHNR and FQNEAQ (reference sequence). The full variable domain, completed using reference TRBV7-9 and TRBJ1-4, is DTGVSQNPRHKITKRGQNVTFRCDPISEHNRLYWYRQTLGQGPEFLTYFQNEAQLEKSRLLSDRFSAERPKGSFSTLEIQRTEQGDSAMYLCASSSSPHNEKLFFGSGTQLSVL.

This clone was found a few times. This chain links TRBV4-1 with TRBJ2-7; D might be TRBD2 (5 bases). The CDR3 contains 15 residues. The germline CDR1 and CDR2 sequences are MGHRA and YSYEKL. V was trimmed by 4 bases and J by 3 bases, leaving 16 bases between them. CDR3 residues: CASSRSFSEVYEQYF. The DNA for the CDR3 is TGCGCCAGCAGCCGGTCCTTCTCGGAGGTCTACGAGCAGTACTTC.

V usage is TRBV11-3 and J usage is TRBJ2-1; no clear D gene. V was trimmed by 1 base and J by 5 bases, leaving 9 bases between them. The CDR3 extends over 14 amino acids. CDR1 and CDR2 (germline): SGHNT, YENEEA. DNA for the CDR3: TGTGCCAGCAGCTTAGGTCTCCAGGACAATGAGCAGTTCTTC. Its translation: CASSLGLQDNEQFF.

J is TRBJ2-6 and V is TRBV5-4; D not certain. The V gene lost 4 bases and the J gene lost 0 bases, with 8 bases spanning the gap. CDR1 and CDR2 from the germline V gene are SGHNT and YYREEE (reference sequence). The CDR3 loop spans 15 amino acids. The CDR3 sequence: CASSRQSSGANVLTF. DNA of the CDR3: TGTGCCAGCAGCCGACAATCCTCTGGGGCCAACGTCCTGACTTTC.